One and the same sample provided the 2 T cell receptor beta chains below, sequenced in a study of circulating and synovial CD4+ cells in juvenile arthritis. Generated by immunoSEQ multiplex PCR, the TCRdb table keeps only in-frame clones and is missing some. The data show 15,000 or so clones, 90% to 95% seen once. Sequencing was performed on CD4+ T cells from blood. The source of these receptors is a human donor with juvenile idiopathic arthritis.

This chain uses TRBV11-2 with TRBJ2-4, with D tentatively TRBD2 (5 bases). V was pared by 6 bases and J by 3 bases, with 15 bases between. The CDR3 sequence is 15 residues long. CDR1 is SGHAT and CDR2 is FQNNGV in the germline V gene. The CDR3 DNA follows: TGTGCCAGCAGTCCCATGGGAGCCGGCAAAAACATTCAGTACTTC. Translating gives CASSPMGAGKNIQYF. The full variable domain, with the rest looked up from reference TRBV11-2 and TRBJ2-4, is EAGVAQSPRYKIIEKRQSVAFWCNPISGHATLYWYQQILGQGPKLLIQFQNNGVVDDSQLPKDRFSAERLKGVDSTLKIQPAKLEDSAVYLCASSPMGAGKNIQYFGAGTRLSVL.

V usage is TRBV7-8 and J usage is TRBJ2-5, with unresolved D. The CDR3 contains 13 residues. Trimming left V 5 bases short and J 5 bases short, with 12 bases between. The germline gives CDR1 SGHVS, CDR2 FQNEAQ. The CDR3 protein is CASSPSVRETQYF. The CDR3 DNA follows: TGTGCCAGCAGCCCCTCCGTCCGGGAGACCCAGTACTTC.